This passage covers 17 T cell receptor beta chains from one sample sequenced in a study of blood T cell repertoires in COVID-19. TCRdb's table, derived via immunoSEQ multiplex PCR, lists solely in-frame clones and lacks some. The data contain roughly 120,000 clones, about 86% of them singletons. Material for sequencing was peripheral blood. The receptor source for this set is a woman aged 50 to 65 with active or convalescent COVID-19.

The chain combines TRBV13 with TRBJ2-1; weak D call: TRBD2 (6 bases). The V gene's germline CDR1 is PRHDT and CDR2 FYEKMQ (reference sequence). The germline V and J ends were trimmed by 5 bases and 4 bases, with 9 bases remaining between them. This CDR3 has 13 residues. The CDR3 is CASSPGLYNEQFF. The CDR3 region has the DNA TGTGCCAGCAGCCCGGGACTTTACAATGAGCAGTTCTTC.

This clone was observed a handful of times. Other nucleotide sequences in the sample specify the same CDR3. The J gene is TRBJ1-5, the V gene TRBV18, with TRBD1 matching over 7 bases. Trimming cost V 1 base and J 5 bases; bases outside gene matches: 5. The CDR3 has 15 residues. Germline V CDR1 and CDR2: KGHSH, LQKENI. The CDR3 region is CASSPRTGADQPQHF. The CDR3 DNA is TGTGCCAGCTCACCACGCACAGGGGCCGATCAGCCCCAGCATTTT.

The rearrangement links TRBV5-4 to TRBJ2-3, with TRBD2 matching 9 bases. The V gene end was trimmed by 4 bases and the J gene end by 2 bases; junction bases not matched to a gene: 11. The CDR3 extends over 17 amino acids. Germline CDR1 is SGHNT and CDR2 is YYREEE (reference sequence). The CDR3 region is CASSTDSSGAYTDTQYF. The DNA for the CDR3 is TGTGCCAGCAGCACCGACTCTAGCGGGGCCTACACAGATACGCAGTATTTT. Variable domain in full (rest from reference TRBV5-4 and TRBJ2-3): ETGVTQSPTHLIKTRGQQVTLRCSSQSGHNTVSWYQQALGQGPQFIFQYYREEENGRGNFPPRFSGLQFPNYSSELNVNALELDDSALYLCASSTDSSGAYTDTQYFGPGTRLTVL.

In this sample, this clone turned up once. The CDR3 coding sequence is TGTGCCAGCAGTTACGGGCTAGCGGGGGGCGATACGCAGTATTTT. Encoded protein: CASSYGLAGGDTQYF. V usage is TRBV6-5 and J usage is TRBJ2-3, with 11 bases matching TRBD2. Trimming removed 2 bases from V and 6 bases from J; junction bases left unmatched: 4. This CDR3 region has 15 residues. Germline V gene lookup returns CDR1 MNHEY and CDR2 SVGAGI.

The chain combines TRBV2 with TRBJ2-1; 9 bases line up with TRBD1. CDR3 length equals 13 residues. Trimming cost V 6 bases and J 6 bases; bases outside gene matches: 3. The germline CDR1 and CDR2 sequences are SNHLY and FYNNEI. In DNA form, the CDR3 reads TGTGCCAGCAGCCGGGACAGGGCCAATGAGCAGTTCTTC. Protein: CASSRDRANEQFF.

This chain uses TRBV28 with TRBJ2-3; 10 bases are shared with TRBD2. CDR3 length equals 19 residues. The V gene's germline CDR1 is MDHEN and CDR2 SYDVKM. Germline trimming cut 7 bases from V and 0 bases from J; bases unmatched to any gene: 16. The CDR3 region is CASTLTLAGIKASTDTQYF. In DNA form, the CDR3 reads TGTGCCAGCACCCTTACACTAGCGGGGATAAAGGCTAGCACAGATACGCAGTATTTT.

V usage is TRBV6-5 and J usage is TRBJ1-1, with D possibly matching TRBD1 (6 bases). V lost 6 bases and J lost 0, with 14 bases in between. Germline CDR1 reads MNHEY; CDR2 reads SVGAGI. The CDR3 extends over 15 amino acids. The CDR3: CASSRSTGLNTEAFF. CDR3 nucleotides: TGTGCCAGCAGCCGATCGACAGGTTTGAACACTGAAGCTTTCTTT.

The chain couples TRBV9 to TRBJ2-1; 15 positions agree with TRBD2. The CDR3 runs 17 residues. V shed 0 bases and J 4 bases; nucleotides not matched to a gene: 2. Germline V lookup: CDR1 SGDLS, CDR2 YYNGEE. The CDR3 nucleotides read TGTGCCAGCAGCGTAGGGACTAGCGGGAGGGGGTACAATGAGCAGTTCTTC. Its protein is CASSVGTSGRGYNEQFF.

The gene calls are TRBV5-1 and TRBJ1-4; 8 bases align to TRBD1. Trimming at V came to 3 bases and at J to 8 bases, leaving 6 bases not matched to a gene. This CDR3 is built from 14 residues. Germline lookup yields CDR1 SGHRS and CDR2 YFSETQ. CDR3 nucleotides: TGCGCCAGCAGCTCAGGGGGCGTAGGGGAAAAACTGTTTTTT. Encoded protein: CASSSGGVGEKLFF.

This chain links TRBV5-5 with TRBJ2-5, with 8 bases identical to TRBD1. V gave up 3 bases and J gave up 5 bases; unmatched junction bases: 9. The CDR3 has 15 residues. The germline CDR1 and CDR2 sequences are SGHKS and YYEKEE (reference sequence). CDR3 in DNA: TGTGCCAGCAGCTCTGGCAGGGGGCTGTTGGAGACCCAGTACTTC. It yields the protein CASSSGRGLLETQYF.

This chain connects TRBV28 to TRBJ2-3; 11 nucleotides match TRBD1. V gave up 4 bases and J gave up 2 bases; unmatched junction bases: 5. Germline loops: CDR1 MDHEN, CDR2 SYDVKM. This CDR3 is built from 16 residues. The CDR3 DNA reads TGTGCCAGCAGTTCGAGGACAGGGGGCATCACAGATACGCAGTATTTT. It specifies CASSSRTGGITDTQYF.

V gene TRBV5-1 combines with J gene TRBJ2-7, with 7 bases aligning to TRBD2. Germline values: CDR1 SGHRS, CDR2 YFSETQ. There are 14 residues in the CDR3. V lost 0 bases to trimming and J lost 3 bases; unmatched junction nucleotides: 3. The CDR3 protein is CASSLEASGYEQYF. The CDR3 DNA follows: TGCGCCAGCAGCTTGGAGGCTAGCGGCTACGAGCAGTACTTC. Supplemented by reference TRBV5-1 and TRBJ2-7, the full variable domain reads KAGVTQTPRYLIKTRGQQVTLSCSPISGHRSVSWYQQTPGQGLQFLFEYFSETQRNKGNFPGRFSGRQFSNSRSEMNVSTLELGDSALYLCASSLEASGYEQYFGPGTRLTVT.

DNA for the CDR3: TGTGCCAGCAGTTCCAAGCGGGAGCCCTCCTACGAGCAGTACTTC. It specifies CASSSKREPSYEQYF. V and J are TRBV27 and TRBJ2-7, with 8 bases aligning to TRBD2. The CDR3 consists of 15 residues. CDR1 and CDR2 from the germline V gene are MNHEY and SMNVEV (reference sequence). The J segment lost 0 bases and the V segment lost 4 bases, leaving 5 bases of the junction unmatched.

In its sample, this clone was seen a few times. The CDR3: CASSLVSVGVYNEQFF. CDR3 DNA sequence: TGTGCCAGCAGCTTAGTCTCGGTCGGGGTTTACAATGAGCAGTTCTTC. This chain uses TRBV7-2 with TRBJ2-1; a weak D match, TRBD2 (5 bases). The germline gives CDR1 SGHTA, CDR2 FQGNSA. V was pared by 1 base and J by 4 bases, with 14 bases between. The CDR3 extends over 16 amino acids.

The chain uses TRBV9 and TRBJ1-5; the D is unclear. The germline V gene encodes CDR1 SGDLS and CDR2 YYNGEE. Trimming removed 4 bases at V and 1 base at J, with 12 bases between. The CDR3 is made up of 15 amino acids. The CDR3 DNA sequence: TGTGCCAGCAGCCCCGCAGGAGGGAGCAATCAGCCCCAGCATTTT. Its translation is CASSPAGGSNQPQHF.

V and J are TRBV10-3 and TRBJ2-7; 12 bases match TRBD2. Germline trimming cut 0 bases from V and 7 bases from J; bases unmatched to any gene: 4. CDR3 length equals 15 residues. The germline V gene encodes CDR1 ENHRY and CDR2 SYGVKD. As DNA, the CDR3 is TGTGCCATCAGTGAGTCAGCGACTAGCGGGAGAGAGCAGTACTTC. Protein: CAISESATSGREQYF.

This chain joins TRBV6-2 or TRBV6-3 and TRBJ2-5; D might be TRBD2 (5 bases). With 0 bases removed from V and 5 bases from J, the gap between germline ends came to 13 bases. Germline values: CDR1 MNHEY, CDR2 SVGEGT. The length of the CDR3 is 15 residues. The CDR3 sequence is CASSYSNTGSETQYF. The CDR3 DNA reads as TGTGCCAGCAGTTACTCGAATACGGGGTCGGAGACCCAGTACTTC.